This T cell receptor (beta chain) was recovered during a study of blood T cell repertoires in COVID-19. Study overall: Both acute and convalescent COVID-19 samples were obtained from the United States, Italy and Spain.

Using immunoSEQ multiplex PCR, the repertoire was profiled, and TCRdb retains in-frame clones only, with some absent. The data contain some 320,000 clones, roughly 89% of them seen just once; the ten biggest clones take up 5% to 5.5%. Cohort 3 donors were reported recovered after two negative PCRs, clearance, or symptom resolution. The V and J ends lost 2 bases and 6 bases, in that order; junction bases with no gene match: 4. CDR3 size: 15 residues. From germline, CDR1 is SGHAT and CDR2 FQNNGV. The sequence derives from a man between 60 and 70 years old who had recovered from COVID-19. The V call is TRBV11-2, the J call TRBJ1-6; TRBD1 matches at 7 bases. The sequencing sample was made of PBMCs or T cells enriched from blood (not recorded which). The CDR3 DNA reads TGTGCCAGCAGCTTAACGGGACAGCTTAATTCACCCCTCCACTTT. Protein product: CASSLTGQLNSPLHF.